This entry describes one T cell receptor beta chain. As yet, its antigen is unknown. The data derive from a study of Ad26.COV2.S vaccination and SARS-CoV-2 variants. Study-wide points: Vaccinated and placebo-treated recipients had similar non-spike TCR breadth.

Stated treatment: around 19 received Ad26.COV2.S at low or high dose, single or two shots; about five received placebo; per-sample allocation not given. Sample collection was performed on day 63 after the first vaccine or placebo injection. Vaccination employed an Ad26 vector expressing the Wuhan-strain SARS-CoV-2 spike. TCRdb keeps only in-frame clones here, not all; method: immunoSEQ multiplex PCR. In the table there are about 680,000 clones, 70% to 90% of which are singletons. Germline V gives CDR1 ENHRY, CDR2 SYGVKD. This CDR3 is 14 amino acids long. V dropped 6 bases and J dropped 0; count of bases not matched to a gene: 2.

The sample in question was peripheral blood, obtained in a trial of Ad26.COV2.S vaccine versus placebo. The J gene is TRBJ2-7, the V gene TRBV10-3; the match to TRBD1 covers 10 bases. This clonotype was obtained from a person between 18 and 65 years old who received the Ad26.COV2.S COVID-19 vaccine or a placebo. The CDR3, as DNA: TGTGCCATCAGGAGGACAGGGGGCTCCTACGAGCAGTACTTC. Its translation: CAIRRTGGSYEQYF.